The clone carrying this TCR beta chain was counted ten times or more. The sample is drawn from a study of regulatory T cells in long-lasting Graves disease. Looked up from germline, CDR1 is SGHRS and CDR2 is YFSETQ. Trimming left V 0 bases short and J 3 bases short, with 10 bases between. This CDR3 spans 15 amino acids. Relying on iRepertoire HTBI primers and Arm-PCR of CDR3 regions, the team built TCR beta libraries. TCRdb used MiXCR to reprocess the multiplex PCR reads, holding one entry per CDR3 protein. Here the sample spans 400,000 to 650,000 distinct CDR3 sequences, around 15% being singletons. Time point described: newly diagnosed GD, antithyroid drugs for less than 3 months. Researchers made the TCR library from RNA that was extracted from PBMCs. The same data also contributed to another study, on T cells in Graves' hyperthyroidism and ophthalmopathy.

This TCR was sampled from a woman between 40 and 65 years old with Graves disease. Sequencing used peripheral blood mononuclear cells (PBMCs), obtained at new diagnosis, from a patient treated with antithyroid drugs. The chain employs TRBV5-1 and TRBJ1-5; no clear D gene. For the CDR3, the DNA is TGCGCCAGCAGCTTGGAGGGATCGGTCAATCAGCCCCAGCATTTT. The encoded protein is CASSLEGSVNQPQHF.